This TCR beta chain was obtained from a study of beta chain features in type 1 diabetes. Whole-study results and caveats: Patients' naive, central memory and regulatory TCRB repertoires appeared more alike than those of healthy donors.

This CDR3 has 13 residues. Trimming shortened V by 6 bases and J by 6 bases, and 12 bases separated the two germline ends. Looked up from germline, CDR1 is LNHDA and CDR2 is SQIVND (reference sequence). All of the isolated RNA was reverse transcribed, so expressed TCRB transcripts were sequenced. The table came from immunoSEQ multiplex PCR; TCRdb's copy has only in-frame clones and leaves some out. The sample has 900,000 or so clones; 17% are singletons. With regard to this clone: The antigen remains unidentified.

The sequence was obtained from a woman aged 18 to 35 in good health. The specimen was naive CD4+ T cells from blood. The chain is built from TRBV19 and TRBJ2-1, with D maybe TRBD2 (6 bases). CDR3 DNA: TGTGCCAGTAGAGGAGGGAGACTCAATGAGCAGTTCTTC. Protein: CASRGGRLNEQFF.